The 25 T cell receptor beta chains below were found in one sample sequenced in a study of OX40 agonist ivuxolimab in advanced cancers. Here immunoSEQ multiplex PCR was the method, and the copy in TCRdb shows in-frame clones only, minus some. The repertoire includes roughly 24,000 clones, more than 70% of them detected once, and 20% to 30% sits in the top ten. Sequenced here: CD4+ or CD8+ T cells sorted from blood, sampled in a trial of the OX40 agonist ivuxolimab. These receptors were obtained from an adult with an advanced solid tumor such as melanoma, head and neck, liver or kidney cancer.

The chain joins TRBV28 to TRBJ2-1, with TRBD1 identical over 8 bases. Germline loops: CDR1 MDHEN, CDR2 SYDVKM. The CDR3 has 15 residues. The ends lost 6 bases at V and 5 bases at J; junction bases unmatched: 9. The CDR3 region is CASSSGQGPHNEQFF. The DNA of the CDR3 is TGTGCCAGCAGCTCCGGACAGGGCCCCCACAATGAGCAGTTCTTC. The whole variable domain, remainder taken from reference TRBV28 and TRBJ2-1, is DVKVTQSSRYLVKRTGEKVFLECVQDMDHENMFWYRQDPGLGLRLIYFSYDVKMKEKGDIPEGYSVSREKKERFSLILESASTNQTSMYLCASSSGQGPHNEQFFGPGTRLTVL.

This clone was detected only once. This chain joins TRBV7-9 and TRBJ2-7; D unclear. This CDR3 contains 12 residues. The ends were cut back, 5 bases at V and 6 bases at J, with 11 bases in the middle. Germline V gene lookup returns CDR1 SEHNR and CDR2 FQNEAQ (reference sequence). CDR3 loop: CASSPPTGEQYF. Written as DNA, the CDR3 is TGTGCCAGCAGCCCCCCTACCGGCGAGCAGTACTTC.

V gene TRBV7-9 combines with J gene TRBJ1-4; D is unclear. This CDR3 has 12 residues. Germline V lookup: CDR1 SEHNR, CDR2 FQNEAQ (reference sequence). V was clipped by 1 base and J by 8 bases, with 5 bases between them. This chain's CDR3 is CASSLVGEKLFF. CDR3 nucleotide sequence: TGTGCCAGCAGCTTAGTTGGCGAAAAACTGTTTTTT.

The rearrangement links TRBV7-6 to TRBJ1-5; D gene ambiguous. The V gene's germline CDR1 is SGHVS and CDR2 FNYEAQ. The CDR3 is 13 residues long. V was pared by 5 bases and J by 5 bases, with 10 bases between. Here the CDR3 reads CASSADIDQPQHF. The CDR3 nucleotides are TGTGCCAGCAGCGCAGACATCGATCAGCCCCAGCATTTT.

V usage is TRBV18 and J usage is TRBJ2-5, with a tentative D call TRBD1 (6 bases). The germline V gene has CDR1 KGHSH and CDR2 LQKENI. The length of the CDR3 is 15 residues. Between the trimmed V and J ends, which lost 6 bases and 2 bases, there was a span of 16 bases. The CDR3 DNA reads as TGTGCCAGCTCTCGATTCGACAGGACGCAAGAGACCCAGTACTTC. The encoded protein is CASSRFDRTQETQYF.

The chain couples TRBV9 to TRBJ2-2; D is tentatively TRBD1 or TRBD2 (5 bases each). The germline V gene has CDR1 SGDLS and CDR2 YYNGEE. The CDR3 is made up of 12 amino acids. Trimming removed 4 bases at V and 8 bases at J, with 9 bases between. CDR3 residues: CASSRGAGELFF. CDR3 bases: TGTGCCAGCAGCAGGGGAGCGGGGGAGCTGTTTTTT.

The chain uses TRBV7-8 and TRBJ2-2; 9 nucleotides line up with TRBD1. The junction had 9 bases not matched to a gene; V was cut back by 5 bases and J by 5 bases. This CDR3 is built from 16 residues. The germline V gene encodes CDR1 SGHVS and CDR2 FQNEAQ. The CDR3: CASSLPGQGITGELFF. The CDR3 region has the DNA TGTGCCAGCAGCCTACCGGGACAGGGAATAACCGGGGAGCTGTTTTTT.

CDR3 protein: CASSLASGAYNEQFF. In DNA form, the CDR3 reads TGTGCCAGCAGCTTAGCTAGCGGGGCCTACAATGAGCAGTTCTTC. The V and J genes are TRBV7-2 and TRBJ2-1, with TRBD2 matching 8 bases. V shed 0 bases, J shed 2 bases, and the junction held 0 bases outside the gene matches. The CDR3 covers 15 residues. Germline CDR1 reads SGHTA; CDR2 reads FQGNSA.

This clone was observed many times. The V call is TRBV4-2, the J call TRBJ2-3; D perhaps matches TRBD2 (5 bases). The ends were cut back, 0 bases at V and 2 bases at J, with 9 bases in the middle. The CDR3 is 15 residues long. Germline CDR1 LGHNA, CDR2 YNFKEQ. CDR3 residues: CASSQDGGPTDTQYF. Here the CDR3 DNA reads TGTGCCAGCAGCCAAGATGGCGGGCCCACAGATACGCAGTATTTT.

The chain uses TRBV4-3 and TRBJ1-2; D perhaps matches TRBD1 (5 bases). V was shortened by 0 bases and J by 7 bases, with 15 bases between the two germline ends. Germline V gene data show CDR1 as LGHNA and CDR2 as YSLEER. This CDR3 has 15 residues. The CDR3 DNA follows: TGCGCCAGCAGCCAAGATATATATGGTGGGACTGGCTACACCTTC. Its protein is CASSQDIYGGTGYTF.

This chain links TRBV4-3 with TRBJ2-7; no reliable D call. The CDR3 loop spans 19 amino acids. Germline-derived CDR1 and CDR2 are LGHNA and YSLEER. V lost 1 base and J lost 1, with 23 bases in between. CDR3 in amino acids: CASSQGTLWMWPASYEQYF. DNA for the CDR3: TGCGCCAGCAGCCAAGGAACCCTCTGGATGTGGCCTGCTTCCTACGAGCAGTACTTC.

The chain couples TRBV9 to TRBJ2-7; D remains ambiguous. The CDR3 runs to 14 residues. V lost 0 bases to trimming and J lost 1 base, with 8 bases between them. CDR1 and CDR2 (germline): SGDLS, YYNGEE. This chain's CDR3 is CASSVESLSYEQYF. As DNA, the CDR3 is TGTGCCAGCAGCGTAGAGTCATTATCCTACGAGCAGTACTTC. The variable domain in full, completed from reference TRBV9 and TRBJ2-7, reads DSGVTQTPKHLITATGQRVTLRCSPRSGDLSVYWYQQSLDQGLQFLIQYYNGEERAKGNILERFSAQQFPDLHSELNLSSLELGDSALYFCASSVESLSYEQYFGPGTRLTVT.

This rearrangement joins TRBV10-3 to TRBJ2-7; TRBD1 is a possible D gene (5 bases). Germline V lookup: CDR1 ENHRY, CDR2 SYGVKD. The V gene lost 4 bases and the J gene lost 1 base, with 23 bases spanning the gap. The CDR3 loop spans 18 amino acids. CDR3 DNA sequence: TGTGCCATCAGTGGGTCGGATGAGACGACAGTCCGATCCTACGAGCAGTACTTC. This translates into CAISGSDETTVRSYEQYF.

V is TRBV15 and J is TRBJ2-2, with D unresolved. The length of the CDR3 is 14 residues. Germline-derived CDR1 and CDR2 are LNHNV and YYDKDF (reference sequence). V was shortened by 3 bases and J by 0 bases, with 5 bases between the two germline ends. The CDR3 DNA reads TGTGCCACCAGCAGCGGTACGAACACCGGGGAGCTGTTTTTT. As protein: CATSSGTNTGELFF.

A single count supports this clone. V usage is TRBV2 and J usage is TRBJ2-7, with TRBD1 matching over 7 bases. V was clipped by 9 bases and J by 5 bases; unmatched bases: 4. Germline assignment: CDR1 SNHLY and CDR2 FYNNEI. The CDR3 runs 11 residues. In DNA, the CDR3 is TGTGCCAGTCATACAGGGGACGAGCAGTACTTC. Its translation: CASHTGDEQYF.

The chain has TRBV13 and TRBJ2-1; 8 bases fit TRBD2. The CDR3 totals 17 residues. V shed 3 bases and J 0 bases; nucleotides not matched to a gene: 7. The germline CDR1 and CDR2 sequences are PRHDT and FYEKMQ (reference sequence). The CDR3 reads CASSFMTSASSYNEQFF. CDR3 nucleotide sequence: TGTGCCAGCAGCTTTATGACTAGCGCGAGCTCCTACAATGAGCAGTTCTTC.

The V call is TRBV7-6, the J call TRBJ2-3; TRBD2 matches at 7 bases. Trimming took 3 bases from V and 1 from J; bases not matched to a gene: 1. The germline V gene has CDR1 SGHVS and CDR2 FNYEAQ. The CDR3 has 14 residues. The CDR3 here is CASSFAGGTDTQYF. CDR3 DNA: TGTGCCAGCAGCTTCGCGGGGGGCACAGATACGCAGTATTTT. Full variable domain (remainder filled in from reference TRBV7-6 and TRBJ2-3): GAGVSQSPRYKVTKRGQDVALRCDPISGHVSLYWYRQALGQGPEFLTYFNYEAQQDKSGLPNDRFSAERPEGSISTLTIQRTEQRDSAMYRCASSFAGGTDTQYFGPGTRLTVL.

The V and J genes are TRBV28 and TRBJ2-6; TRBD1 aligns across 7 bases. J was trimmed by 0 bases and V by 9 bases; bases with no gene match: 8. The CDR3 runs to 16 residues. Germline assignment: CDR1 MDHEN and CDR2 SYDVKM. CDR3 residues: CASSRDSVSGANVLTF. DNA for the CDR3: TGTGCCAGTAGTCGGGACAGCGTCTCTGGGGCCAACGTCCTGACTTTC.

The chain carries TRBV10-3 and TRBJ2-5, with 12 bases lining up with TRBD2. The V gene's germline CDR1 is ENHRY and CDR2 SYGVKD. The V gene end was trimmed by 2 bases and the J gene end by 5 bases; junction bases not matched to a gene: 6. This CDR3 contains 16 residues. The CDR3 region has the DNA TGTGCCATCAGTGAGCCGACTAGCGGGAGTTGGGAGACCCAGTACTTC. It codes for CAISEPTSGSWETQYF.

The chain employs TRBV9 and TRBJ2-7; D is ambiguous. CDR1 is SGDLS and CDR2 is YYNGEE in the germline V gene. Trimming left V 2 bases short and J 0 bases short, with 6 bases between. There are 13 residues in the CDR3. The CDR3: CASSVSPSYEQYF. CDR3 in DNA: TGTGCCAGCAGCGTTAGCCCCTCCTACGAGCAGTACTTC.

The gene calls are TRBV5-1 and TRBJ2-1, with TRBD2 matching 7 bases. CDR3 length: 15 amino acids. V gave up 3 bases and J gave up 8 bases; unmatched junction bases: 11. CDR1 SGHRS and CDR2 YFSETQ come from the germline V gene. CDR3 sequence (DNA): TGCGCCAGCAGCTCTGGGAGGCGGGAGACCTATGAGCAGTTCTTC. It yields the protein CASSSGRRETYEQFF.

The chain couples TRBV4-1 to TRBJ2-1; D ambiguous. Trimming stripped 1 base from V and 3 bases from J, with 7 bases between. CDR1 and CDR2 (germline): MGHRA, YSYEKL. CDR3 length: 14 residues. The CDR3 DNA reads TGCGCCAGCAGCCAAGGGAGAAACTACAATGAGCAGTTCTTC. Protein: CASSQGRNYNEQFF.

The chain uses TRBV7-8 and TRBJ2-1, with 9 bases identical to TRBD2. This CDR3 contains 15 residues. Germline CDR1 reads SGHVS; CDR2 reads FQNEAQ. With V trimmed by 2 bases and J by 4 bases, 3 bases remained unmatched. CDR3 amino acids: CASSLFSGGYNEQFF. Written as DNA, the CDR3 is TGTGCCAGCAGCTTATTTAGCGGGGGTTACAATGAGCAGTTCTTC.

Regarding this clone: A read error may account for a junction end that differs from germline. This chain joins TRBV6-4 and TRBJ2-1; D assignment may be TRBD1 or TRBD2 (5 bases each). CDR1 and CDR2 from the germline V gene are MRHNA and SNTAGT. The CDR3 length is 14 residues. The CDR3 sequence is CASSYSPGRDEQFF. The CDR3 nucleotides read TGTGCCAGCAGTTACTCTCCAGGGCGGGATGAGCAGTTCTTC.

This clone counts as medium-sized (0.01 to 0.1%). This rearrangement joins TRBV27 to TRBJ1-5, with D perhaps matching TRBD1 (5 bases). V was trimmed by 2 bases and J by 6 bases, leaving 8 bases between them. Germline assignment: CDR1 MNHEY and CDR2 SMNVEV (reference sequence). This CDR3 comprises 13 residues. The CDR3 coding sequence is TGTGCCAGCAGTTTAGGAAGGGGTCAGCCCCAGCATTTT. This codes for CASSLGRGQPQHF.